The clone carrying this T cell receptor (beta chain) has just a few counts. Antigen specificity is unknown. These data originate in a study of T cells after yellow fever vaccination. Looking at the study overall: Libraries from low-cell-number fractions were prepared with the SMART-Seq v4 Ultra Low Input RNA kit. Study-wide findings and caveats: A limited proportion of clonotypes was detected within both the CD4 and CD8 compartments. Contamination of FACS-sorted repertoires by abundant clonotypes from the bulk population could occur.

Production of TCR cDNA was by 5'RACE template switching, which also added a universal primer site and UMIs. TCRdb passed the 5' RACE reads through MiXCR, listing each CDR3 protein once. The sample holds about 330,000 distinct CDR3 sequences, roughly 6.8% seen once. Germline V lookup: CDR1 MNHEY, CDR2 SMNVEV (reference sequence). This CDR3 contains 10 residues. Trimming took off 5 bases at V and 13 bases at J, with 11 bases between the two ends. The rearrangement uses TRBV27 and TRBJ1-1; D remains unclear. The clonotype was recovered from a young man who received the YFV17D yellow fever vaccine. The material sequenced was PBMCs, taken more than 40 days after the first yellow fever vaccination. The CDR3 loop is CASSPVLHFF. The CDR3 DNA reads TGTGCCAGCAGTCCTGTATTGCATTTCTTT.